Presented here are 8 T cell receptor beta chains from one specimen sequenced in a study of shared clonotypes between healthy human individuals. Profiling relied on immunoSEQ multiplex PCR, and the TCRdb table lists in-frame clones only, not all of them. The data contain approximately 2,000,000 clones, just over 90% of them singletons. Naive-designated CD8 cells lacked CD45RO, were positively enriched for CCR7, and omitted terminally differentiated effector memory CD45RA+ cells. Sequencing used naive CD8+ T cells from PBMCs. Receptor source: a young man in good health. Some clones in this sample may be carry-over from other donors' samples.

The chain links TRBV5-1 to TRBJ2-7; D is uncertain. The CDR3 runs to 16 residues. CDR1 SGHRS and CDR2 YFSETQ come from the germline V gene. Trimming stripped 0 bases from V and 2 bases from J, with 15 bases between. This chain's CDR3 is CASSLVGGPQAYEQYF. The DNA of the CDR3 is TGCGCCAGCAGCTTGGTTGGTGGGCCCCAGGCCTACGAGCAGTACTTC. The variable domain in full, with the rest retrieved from reference TRBV5-1 and TRBJ2-7, is KAGVTQTPRYLIKTRGQQVTLSCSPISGHRSVSWYQQTPGQGLQFLFEYFSETQRNKGNFPGRFSGRQFSNSRSEMNVSTLELGDSALYLCASSLVGGPQAYEQYFGPGTRLTVT.

The chain carries TRBV4-2 and TRBJ2-7; D possibly corresponds to TRBD2 (5 bases). The germline V gene has CDR1 LGHNA and CDR2 YNFKEQ. The CDR3 spans 14 residues. The V end was cut by 2 bases, the J end by 2 bases, with 10 bases between. The CDR3 here is CASSQTPGTYEQYF. The CDR3 coding sequence is TGTGCCAGCAGCCAAACCCCCGGGACCTACGAGCAGTACTTC.

The V gene is TRBV27, the J gene TRBJ2-3, with TRBD1 as a possible D gene (6 bases). V gave up 8 bases and J gave up 2 bases, with 14 bases separating them. This CDR3 comprises 14 residues. Germline CDR1 reads MNHEY; CDR2 reads SMNVEV (reference sequence). Here the CDR3 DNA reads TGTGCCAGCCGATACAGGGCCACCACAGATACGCAGTATTTT. It codes for CASRYRATTDTQYF.

V usage is TRBV29-1 and J usage is TRBJ2-2; D may be TRBD1 (5 bases). CDR1 and CDR2 (germline): SQVTM, ANQGSEA. The CDR3 covers 12 residues. V was clipped by 3 bases and J by 5 bases, with 7 bases between them. DNA for the CDR3: TGCAGCGTTGATAAGGGGACCGGGGAGCTGTTTTTT. Translated, it gives CSVDKGTGELFF.

The rearrangement uses TRBV5-1 and TRBJ2-7; 8 positions agree with TRBD2. CDR1 SGHRS and CDR2 YFSETQ come from the germline V gene. V was clipped by 0 bases and J by 0 bases; unmatched bases: 8. The CDR3 contains 17 residues. The CDR3 DNA follows: TGCGCCAGCAGCTTGGAGTGGACTAGCCGGAGCTCCTACGAGCAGTACTTC. This translates into CASSLEWTSRSSYEQYF. Supplemented by reference TRBV5-1 and TRBJ2-7, the full variable domain reads KAGVTQTPRYLIKTRGQQVTLSCSPISGHRSVSWYQQTPGQGLQFLFEYFSETQRNKGNFPGRFSGRQFSNSRSEMNVSTLELGDSALYLCASSLEWTSRSSYEQYFGPGTRLTVT.

The chain uses TRBV9 and TRBJ2-7; TRBD1 or TRBD2 may be the D gene (5 bases each). This CDR3 is built from 14 residues. The V end was cut by 6 bases, the J end by 0 bases, with 13 bases between. From germline, CDR1 is SGDLS and CDR2 YYNGEE. CDR3 sequence: CASTLGPSSYEQYF. DNA of the CDR3: TGTGCCAGCACCCTGGGACCATCCTCCTACGAGCAGTACTTC.

Concerning this clone itself: The sample holds other DNA sequences that translate to the same CDR3. This chain uses TRBV6-5 with TRBJ1-1; D possibly corresponds to TRBD1 (5 bases). V lost 0 bases to trimming and J lost 0 bases, with 8 bases between them. Germline V lookup: CDR1 MNHEY, CDR2 SVGAGI. The CDR3 runs to 15 residues. As DNA, the CDR3 is TGTGCCAGCAGTTACTCCAGGACATTGAACACTGAAGCTTTCTTT. Translating it yields CASSYSRTLNTEAFF.

The chain links TRBV27 to TRBJ1-1; no firm D call. The CDR3 consists of 15 residues. Trimming took 8 bases from V and 1 from J, leaving 17 bases between them. Germline assignment: CDR1 MNHEY and CDR2 SMNVEV (reference sequence). This CDR3 reads CASSPLGRENTEAFF. As DNA, the CDR3 is TGTGCCAGCTCCCCCCTCGGCAGAGAGAACACTGAAGCTTTCTTT.